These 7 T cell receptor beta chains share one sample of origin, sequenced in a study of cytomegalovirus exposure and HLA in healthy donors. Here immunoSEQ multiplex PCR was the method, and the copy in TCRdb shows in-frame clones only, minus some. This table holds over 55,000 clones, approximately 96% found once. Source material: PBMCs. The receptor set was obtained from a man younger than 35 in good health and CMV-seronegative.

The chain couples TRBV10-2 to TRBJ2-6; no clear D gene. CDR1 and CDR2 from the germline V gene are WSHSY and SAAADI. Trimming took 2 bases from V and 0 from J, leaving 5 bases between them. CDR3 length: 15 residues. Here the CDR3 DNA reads TGCGCCAGCAGTGAGAATCTCTCTGGGGCCAACGTCCTGACTTTC. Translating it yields CASSENLSGANVLTF.

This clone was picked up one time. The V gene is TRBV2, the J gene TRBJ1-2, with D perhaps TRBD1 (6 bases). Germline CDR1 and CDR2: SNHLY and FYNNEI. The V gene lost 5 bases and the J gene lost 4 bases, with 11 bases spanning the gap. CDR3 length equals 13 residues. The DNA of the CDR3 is TGTGCCAGCAGTCTACAGGGACCCTATGGCTACACCTTC. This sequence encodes CASSLQGPYGYTF.

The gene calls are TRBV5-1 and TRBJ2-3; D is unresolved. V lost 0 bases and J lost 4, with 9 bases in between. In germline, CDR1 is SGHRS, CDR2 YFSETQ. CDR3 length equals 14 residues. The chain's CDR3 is CASSLGAVADTQYF. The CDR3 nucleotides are TGCGCCAGCAGCTTGGGGGCAGTCGCAGATACGCAGTATTTT.

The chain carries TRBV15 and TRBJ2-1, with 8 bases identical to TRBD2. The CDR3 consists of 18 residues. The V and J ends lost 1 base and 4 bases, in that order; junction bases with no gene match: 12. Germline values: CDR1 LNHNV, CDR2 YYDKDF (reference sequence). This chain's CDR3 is CATSRGGGGLASYNEQFF. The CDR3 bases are TGTGCCACCAGCAGAGGGGGGGGCGGACTAGCAAGTTACAATGAGCAGTTCTTC.

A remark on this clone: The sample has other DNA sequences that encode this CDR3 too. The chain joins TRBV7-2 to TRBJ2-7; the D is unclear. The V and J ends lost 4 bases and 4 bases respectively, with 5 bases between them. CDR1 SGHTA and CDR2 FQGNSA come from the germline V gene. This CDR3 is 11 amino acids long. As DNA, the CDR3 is TGTGCCAGCAGCTCCAATTACGAGCAGTACTTC. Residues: CASSSNYEQYF.

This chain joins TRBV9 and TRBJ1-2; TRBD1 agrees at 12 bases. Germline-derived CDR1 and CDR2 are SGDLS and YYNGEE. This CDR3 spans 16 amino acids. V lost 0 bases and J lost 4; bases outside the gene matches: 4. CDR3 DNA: TGTGCCAGCAGCGTAGATGGGACAGGGGGCGCCTATGGCTACACCTTC. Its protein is CASSVDGTGGAYGYTF.

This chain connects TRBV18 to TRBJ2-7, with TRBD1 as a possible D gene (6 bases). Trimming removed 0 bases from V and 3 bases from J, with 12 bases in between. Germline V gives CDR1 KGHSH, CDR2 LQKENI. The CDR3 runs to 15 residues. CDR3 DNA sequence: TGTGCCAGCTCACCACCGGGACAAGGTCACTACGAGCAGTACTTC. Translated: CASSPPGQGHYEQYF.